These 30 T cell receptor beta chains originate from one sample sequenced in a study of cytomegalovirus exposure and HLA in healthy donors. With 60 Vbeta and 13 Jbeta primers, the PCR was carried out. Clones were read by immunoSEQ multiplex PCR, and TCRdb kept only the in-frame ones, dropping some. The sample lists 190,000 or so clones, 82% occurring once. The sequencing input was PBMCs. The receptor source for this set is a woman between 50 and 59 years old in good health and CMV-seropositive.

The chain joins TRBV7-9 to TRBJ1-4, with 11 bases that match TRBD1. In germline, CDR1 is SEHNR, CDR2 FQNEAQ (reference sequence). Trimming at V came to 5 bases and at J to 6 bases, leaving 11 bases not matched to a gene. The CDR3 spans 17 residues. The CDR3, as DNA: TGTGCCAGCAGCGTTCAGCGGACAGGGGGCGCAGATGAAAAACTGTTTTTT. Its translation is CASSVQRTGGADEKLFF.

The chain combines TRBV2 with TRBJ2-1; 9 nucleotides line up with TRBD2. The CDR3 spans 15 residues. The germline V gene has CDR1 SNHLY and CDR2 FYNNEI. Unmatched junction bases numbered 8, after V lost 7 bases and J lost 4 bases. As DNA, the CDR3 is TGTGCCAGCATAAGGATAGCGGGAGTTTACAATGAGCAGTTCTTC. This encodes CASIRIAGVYNEQFF.

The rearrangement links TRBV6-1 to TRBJ1-5; 7 bases agree with TRBD1. Per germline, CDR1 MNHNS and CDR2 SASEGT. This CDR3 comprises 14 residues. Trimming removed 7 bases from V and 7 bases from J; junction bases left unmatched: 10. The CDR3 DNA reads as TGTGCCAGCACCCAGGGGACAGAGATACAGCCCCAGCATTTT. Its protein product is CASTQGTEIQPQHF.

The J gene is TRBJ1-1, the V gene TRBV9; no reliable D call. This CDR3 region has 13 residues. Germline CDR1 and CDR2: SGDLS and YYNGEE. V shed 2 bases and J shed 6 bases, with 11 bases lying between them. The CDR3 here is CASSVVSGAEAFF. In DNA, the CDR3 is TGTGCCAGCAGCGTCGTTTCCGGGGCTGAAGCTTTCTTT. Complete variable domain (other parts from reference TRBV9 and TRBJ1-1): DSGVTQTPKHLITATGQRVTLRCSPRSGDLSVYWYQQSLDQGLQFLIQYYNGEERAKGNILERFSAQQFPDLHSELNLSSLELGDSALYFCASSVVSGAEAFFGQGTRLTVV.

The chain couples TRBV6-5 to TRBJ2-5, with TRBD1 matching over 7 bases. V dropped 0 bases and J dropped 10; count of bases not matched to a gene: 5. Germline V lookup: CDR1 MNHEY, CDR2 SVGAGI. CDR3 length equals 13 residues. CDR3 DNA sequence: TGTGCCAGCAGTTACTCGTTCCAGGGGGACCAGTACTTC. Translation gives CASSYSFQGDQYF.

This clone is a singleton in its sample. The rearrangement joins TRBV5-5 to TRBJ1-5, with D tentatively TRBD1 (5 bases). The CDR3 consists of 15 residues. The germline V and J ends were trimmed by 0 bases and 3 bases, with 10 bases remaining between them. Looked up from germline, CDR1 is SGHKS and CDR2 is YYEKEE (reference sequence). The CDR3 reads CASSLGGAYNQPQHF. CDR3 nucleotide sequence: TGTGCCAGCAGCTTGGGGGGCGCTTACAATCAGCCCCAGCATTTT.

The CDR3 protein is CASSSPRDSKMNTEAFF. The CDR3 region has the DNA TGTGCCAGCAGCTCGCCTCGGGACAGCAAGATGAACACTGAAGCTTTCTTT. The chain joins TRBV5-7 to TRBJ1-1; TRBD1 matches 7 bases. TRBV5-7 is filed as an ORF, its function uncertain. The CDR3 has 17 residues. J gave up 0 bases and V 3 bases, and 11 bases lay outside the gene matches.

V gene TRBV10-2 combines with J gene TRBJ2-3; 9 bases match TRBD1. CDR1 WSHSY and CDR2 SAAADI come from the germline V gene. CDR3 size: 16 residues. V was clipped by 6 bases and J by 3 bases; unmatched bases: 10. CDR3 in DNA: TGCGCCAGCAGCCGACAGGGGGGAAGTAAGACAGATACGCAGTATTTT. Its protein is CASSRQGGSKTDTQYF.

The DNA for the CDR3 is TGTGCCAGCACGGGTTACGAGCAGTACTTC. This translates into CASTGYEQYF. The chain is built from TRBV6-1 and TRBJ2-5; unclear D gene. Matching the DNA end better, TRBJ2-7 makes the J call doubtful. Per germline, CDR1 MNHNS and CDR2 SASEGT. The CDR3 is 10 residues long.

CDR3 sequence: CSVAPRPVTSGRVGSYNEQFF. CDR3 in DNA: TGCAGCGTTGCCCCCCGCCCCGTGACTAGCGGGAGGGTGGGCTCCTACAATGAGCAGTTCTTC. The chain joins TRBV29-1 to TRBJ2-1, with 14 bases identical to TRBD2. The CDR3 extends over 21 amino acids. The V and J ends lost 4 bases and 0 bases, in that order; junction bases with no gene match: 17. Germline V CDR1 and CDR2: SQVTM, ANQGSEA.

The V gene is TRBV11-2, the J gene TRBJ1-3, with no clear D. The V end lost 5 bases, the J end lost 2 bases, and 7 bases lay between the germline ends. Germline CDR1 SGHAT, CDR2 FQNNGV. CDR3 size: 13 residues. For the CDR3, the DNA is TGTGCCAGCAGCGAGTCTACTGGAAACACCATATATTTT. Translating gives CASSESTGNTIYF.

The chain couples TRBV6-5 to TRBJ2-3, with D hard to call. Trimming cost V 2 bases and J 5 bases, with 8 bases left between them. The CDR3 is 13 amino acids. Germline V gene sequence: CDR1 MNHEY, CDR2 SVGAGI. The CDR3 bases are TGTGCCAGCAGTTACACTAACGAAGATACGCAGTATTTT. It specifies CASSYTNEDTQYF.

The chain couples TRBV23-1 to TRBJ1-5; weak D call: TRBD1 (6 bases). TRBV23-1 is an open reading frame whose function is uncertain. V lost 6 bases to trimming and J lost 6 bases, with 12 bases between them. The CDR3 totals 13 residues. CDR3 nucleotides: TGCGCCAGCAGCCCTGGACAGTCTCAGCCCCAGCATTTT. It yields the protein CASSPGQSQPQHF.

The chain carries TRBV9 and TRBJ1-2; tentative D call: TRBD1 (5 bases). CDR1 SGDLS and CDR2 YYNGEE come from the germline V gene. V was clipped by 5 bases and J by 7 bases, with 15 bases between them. This CDR3 comprises 13 residues. DNA for the CDR3: TGTGCCAGCAGAGACGGTGGGGACTCTGGCTACACCTTC. The encoded protein is CASRDGGDSGYTF.

This clone came up a few times. V gene TRBV5-6 combines with J gene TRBJ1-4; D possibly corresponds to TRBD1 (5 bases). The CDR3 covers 15 residues. Between the trimmed V and J ends, which lost 3 bases and 5 bases, there was a span of 14 bases. Looked up from germline, CDR1 is SGHDT and CDR2 is YYEEEE. For the CDR3, the DNA is TGTGCCAGCAGCTCCCGGGGGACCTCGAATGAAAAACTGTTTTTT. Protein: CASSSRGTSNEKLFF.

The chain recombines TRBV10-1 with TRBJ2-7; 8 bases are shared with TRBD1. Germline values: CDR1 WNHNN, CDR2 SYGVQD (reference sequence). This CDR3 spans 13 amino acids. The V and J ends lost 5 bases and 3 bases, in that order; junction bases with no gene match: 3. The CDR3: CASSPGTGYEQYF. The DNA for the CDR3 is TGCGCCAGCAGTCCCGGGACAGGCTACGAGCAGTACTTC.

The rearrangement joins TRBV6-5 to TRBJ1-1; 7 nucleotides match TRBD1. The germline CDR1 and CDR2 sequences are MNHEY and SVGAGI. Trimming removed 5 bases from V and 1 base from J; junction bases left unmatched: 7. The CDR3 runs 15 residues. DNA for the CDR3: TGTGCCAGCAGTGCCCCAAGGACAGGGAACACTGAAGCTTTCTTT. It translates to CASSAPRTGNTEAFF.

The rearrangement joins TRBV21-1 to TRBJ1-5; TRBD1, the table's D call, lacks a check against the DNA. TRBV21-1 is a listed pseudogene. The CDR3 has 15 amino acids. CDR3 sequence reads: CASSKENRWDQPQHF. Written as DNA, the CDR3 is TGTGCCAGCAGCAAAGAAAACAGGTGGGATCAGCCCCAGCATTTT.

V is TRBV5-8 and J is TRBJ1-5; D is ambiguous. From germline, CDR1 is SGHTS and CDR2 YDEGEE. V dropped 0 bases and J dropped 2 bases, with 9 bases sitting between them. This CDR3 spans 15 amino acids. The CDR3 sequence is CASSLGQYGNQPQHF. The DNA of the CDR3 is TGTGCCAGCAGCTTGGGGCAGTACGGCAATCAGCCCCAGCATTTT.

The genes are TRBV7-9 and TRBJ1-1, with D maybe TRBD1 (6 bases). Germline V gives CDR1 SEHNR, CDR2 FQNEAQ (reference sequence). Trimming stripped 5 bases from V and 1 base from J, with 14 bases between. This CDR3 has 15 residues. The CDR3 region is CASSTRGRENTEAFF. CDR3 nucleotide sequence: TGTGCCAGCAGCACCAGGGGACGGGAGAACACTGAAGCTTTCTTT.

The chain links TRBV10-1 to TRBJ2-3; weak D call: TRBD2 (6 bases). Between the trimmed V and J ends, which lost 3 bases and 5 bases, there was a span of 15 bases. From germline, CDR1 is WNHNN and CDR2 SYGVQD (reference sequence). This CDR3 is 15 amino acids long. CDR3 amino acids: CASSEGWRGQDTQYF. The CDR3 nucleotides read TGCGCCAGCAGTGAAGGTTGGAGGGGCCAAGATACGCAGTATTTT.

With respect to this clone: Compared with germline, one end of the junction differs, possibly owing to a read error. The chain couples TRBV27 to TRBJ1-5; D might be TRBD1 (6 bases). Germline V gene lookup returns CDR1 MNHEY and CDR2 SMNVEV (reference sequence). The CDR3 consists of 16 residues. CDR3 sequence reads: CASKMISGGGNRPQHF. The CDR3 DNA is TGTGCCAGCAAAATGATCTCGGGGGGCGGCAATCGGCCCCAGCATTTT.

V and J are TRBV25-1 and TRBJ1-6; a weak D match, TRBD1 (6 bases). CDR1 MGHDK and CDR2 SYGVNS come from the germline V gene. The CDR3 sequence is 14 residues long. Trimming left V 5 bases short and J 4 bases short, with 9 bases between. CDR3 in amino acids: CASSTGSYNSPLHF. CDR3 nucleotide sequence: TGTGCCAGCAGTACAGGGTCATATAATTCACCCCTCCACTTT.

The V gene is TRBV28, the J gene TRBJ1-3, with D possibly TRBD1 on 5 matching bases. This CDR3 is 16 amino acids long. With 4 bases removed from V and 0 bases from J, the gap between germline ends came to 13 bases. Per germline, CDR1 MDHEN and CDR2 SYDVKM. The CDR3 spells CASSSGGAASGNTIYF. The CDR3 nucleotides read TGTGCCAGCAGTTCGGGCGGGGCGGCCTCTGGAAACACCATATATTTT.

This chain connects TRBV28 to TRBJ2-1; 14 bases are shared with TRBD2. V gave up 10 bases and J gave up 6 bases; unmatched junction bases: 8. This CDR3 region has 15 residues. In germline, CDR1 is MDHEN, CDR2 SYDVKM. The CDR3, as DNA: TGTGCCATCCAGACTAGCGGGAGGGTCGGCAATGAGCAGTTCTTC. Protein sequence: CAIQTSGRVGNEQFF. Complete variable domain (other parts from reference TRBV28 and TRBJ2-1): DVKVTQSSRYLVKRTGEKVFLECVQDMDHENMFWYRQDPGLGLRLIYFSYDVKMKEKGDIPEGYSVSREKKERFSLILESASTNQTSMYLCAIQTSGRVGNEQFFGPGTRLTVL.

This sequence joins TRBV5-1 and TRBJ1-2; possibly TRBD1 for D (6 bases). The CDR3 spans 13 residues. Per germline, CDR1 SGHRS and CDR2 YFSETQ. Trimming removed 5 bases from V and 6 bases from J, with 14 bases in between. CDR3 in amino acids: CASSFTGQDGYTF. The DNA for the CDR3 is TGCGCCAGCAGTTTTACAGGGCAGGATGGCTACACCTTC.

This clone was seen once. The CDR3 region is CASSLGSNEKLFF. The DNA for the CDR3 is TGTGCCAGCAGCTTGGGTAGTAATGAAAAACTGTTTTTT. V is TRBV5-6 and J is TRBJ1-4; D not certain. The CDR3 covers 13 residues. Germline V CDR1 and CDR2: SGHDT, YYEEEE. Trimming left V 0 bases short and J 4 bases short, with 4 bases between.

The V and J genes are TRBV10-2 and TRBJ2-7; D is uncertain. The germline V gene has CDR1 WSHSY and CDR2 SAAADI. This CDR3 has 12 residues. V was trimmed by 5 bases and J by 7 bases, leaving 12 bases between them. CDR3 protein: CASSFPFREQYF. The DNA of the CDR3 is TGCGCCAGCAGTTTCCCTTTTAGAGAGCAGTACTTC.

The V and J genes are TRBV4-1 and TRBJ1-4, with 7 bases fitting TRBD1. V was pared by 1 base and J by 7 bases, with 6 bases of the junction left unmatched. This CDR3 has 15 amino acids. The germline V gene encodes CDR1 MGHRA and CDR2 YSYEKL. The DNA of the CDR3 is TGCGCCAGCAGCCAAGGAGACAGGGCGGCTGAAAAACTGTTTTTT. As protein: CASSQGDRAAEKLFF.

This sequence joins TRBV6-1 and TRBJ1-2; 9 bases fit TRBD1. CDR1 MNHNS and CDR2 SASEGT come from the germline V gene. V was clipped by 4 bases and J by 13 bases; unmatched bases: 4. CDR3 size: 11 residues. The CDR3 reads CASSARDRATF. The CDR3 DNA reads as TGTGCCAGCAGTGCCCGGGACAGGGCCACCTTC.